This T cell receptor (beta chain) was profiled in a study of blood T cells in healthy people across ages. PCR was performed a second time for 7 to 11 cycles using a sample-barcoded 5' primer and a J-beta primer mix. A template-switch adaptor that had 12 random nucleotides put a tag on each cDNA molecule. MiXCR was run by TCRdb on the 5' RACE reads, yielding one entry per CDR3 protein. The repertoire holds roughly 800,000 distinct CDR3 sequences, roughly 64% seen once, with roughly 22% in the top ten. V was clipped by 5 bases and J by 8 bases, with 7 bases between them. Germline V gene data show CDR1 as SGHTA and CDR2 as FQGTGA. The CDR3 sequence is 11 residues long. Each individual donor underwent a draw of about 11 milliliters of peripheral blood. Per sample, a minimum of 6 million PBMCs were isolated. With respect to this clonotype: Its antigen is as yet unknown.

Study-wide results and caveats: Higher naive T cell percentage went strongly together with higher TCR beta diversity.

The TCR comes from a man aged 25 to 45 in good health. Sequencing was done on a sample of blood. The rearrangement uses TRBV7-3 and TRBJ2-4; no clear D. CDR3 coding DNA: TGTGCCAGCAGCAATGGGGACATTCAGTACTTC. It codes for CASSNGDIQYF.